These 9 T cell receptor beta chains originate from one sample sequenced in a study of regulatory T cells in long-lasting Graves disease (dated by TCRdb to about 2021). Libraries came from multiplex PCR. TCRdb lists the instrument as Illumina HiSeq 4000. TCR beta libraries were built with iRepertoire HTBI primers and Arm-PCR amplification of CDR3 regions. TCRdb reprocessed the public reads (quality trimming at Q25 with fastp, clone calling with MiXCR) and kept in-frame beta chains. For every CDR3 protein sequence, its rows merge into one entry that carries the most common genes and DNA. In all, the sample holds 300,000 or so distinct CDR3 sequences, and about 20% of those were seen once. 25% to 30% of the sample lies in the top ten. This specimen's time point label, interpreted: persistent/refractory GD, antithyroid drugs over 5 years with positive TRAb. For both TCR sequencing and RNA sequencing, RNA was extracted from PBMCs using TRIzol.

This material consisted of peripheral blood mononuclear cells (PBMCs), taken when the disease was refractory, from a patient treated with antithyroid drugs. The receptors shown here come from a female donor with Graves disease.

This clonotype was seen repeatedly, ten times or more. V is TRBV6-1 and J is TRBJ1-4; D is unresolved. The CDR3 extends over 15 amino acids. Trimming pared 9 bases from V and 0 bases from J, leaving 14 bases between. CDR1 is MNHNS, CDR2 SASEGT, per germline. CDR3 sequence: CASTLARATNEKLFF. The CDR3, as DNA: TGTGCCAGTACTTTAGCAAGGGCAACTAATGAAAAACTGTTTTTT.

The chain joins TRBV4-1 to TRBJ2-7; weak D call: TRBD2 (5 bases). The germline V gene encodes CDR1 MGHRA and CDR2 YSYEKL. This CDR3 is built from 17 residues. Trimming shortened V by 0 bases and J by 0 bases, and 15 bases separated the two germline ends. The DNA for the CDR3 is TGCGCCAGCAGCCAAGATGAGGAGGTAGCGTTCTCCTACGAGCAGTACTTC. As protein: CASSQDEEVAFSYEQYF.

There are a few counts of this clonotype. This chain joins TRBV20-1 and TRBJ2-3, with TRBD2 matching 15 bases. V gave up 6 bases and J gave up 8 bases; unmatched junction bases: 18. The CDR3 spans 18 residues. The germline gives CDR1 DFQATT, CDR2 SNEGSKA (reference sequence). The DNA for the CDR3 is TGCAGTGCGGTCCTGGACAGGGGGACTAGCGGGAGGATCGGTACGCAGTATTTT. Its protein product is CSAVLDRGTSGRIGTQYF.

This clonotype was recorded at least ten times. The rearrangement links TRBV30 to TRBJ2-7; 10 nucleotides agree with TRBD1. The V segment lost 1 base and the J segment 4 bases; nucleotides outside the gene matches: 4. The germline V gene has CDR1 GTSNPN and CDR2 SVGIG (reference sequence). This CDR3 is built from 14 residues. CDR3 sequence reads: CAWSGGQGNYEQYF. The CDR3 DNA follows: TGTGCCTGGAGTGGGGGACAGGGGAATTACGAGCAGTACTTC.

V and J are TRBV6-1 and TRBJ2-7, with D maybe TRBD2 (5 bases). The CDR3 runs to 14 residues. Germline CDR1 and CDR2: MNHNS and SASEGT. V shed 7 bases and J shed 3 bases, with 16 bases lying between them. The CDR3 DNA is TGTGCCAGCACGGGAACATATACGTTCTACGAGCAGTACTTC. Protein product: CASTGTYTFYEQYF.

The rearrangement links TRBV7-9 to TRBJ2-7, with TRBD1 matching 10 bases. Looked up from germline, CDR1 is SEHNR and CDR2 is FQNEAQ (reference sequence). Germline trimming cut 7 bases from V and 3 bases from J; bases unmatched to any gene: 9. CDR3 length: 15 amino acids. The chain's CDR3 is CASTPPGQGHYEQYF. CDR3 sequence (DNA): TGTGCCAGCACTCCCCCGGGACAGGGGCACTACGAGCAGTACTTC.

The V and J genes are TRBV28 and TRBJ2-1, with D perhaps being TRBD1 or TRBD2 (5 bases each). The V gene's germline CDR1 is MDHEN and CDR2 SYDVKM. V was cut by 7 bases and J by 7 bases, with 8 bases left in between. The CDR3 loop spans 11 amino acids. The CDR3 reads CASMGVNEQFF. CDR3 in DNA: TGTGCCAGCATGGGGGTGAATGAGCAGTTCTTC.

Only a few counts were recorded for this clonotype. The J gene is TRBJ1-1, the V gene TRBV4-3, with TRBD1 matching over 10 bases. The CDR3 totals 19 residues. The V and J ends lost 1 base and 5 bases, in that order; junction bases with no gene match: 16. The germline V gene has CDR1 LGHNA and CDR2 YSLEER. The CDR3 is CASSQVLYGTGAMGTEAFF. The CDR3 DNA reads as TGCGCCAGCAGCCAAGTTTTGTACGGGACAGGGGCGATGGGGACTGAAGCTTTCTTT.

The sample holds a few counts of this clonotype. The V and J genes are TRBV7-9 and TRBJ2-2; D assignment may be TRBD1 or TRBD2 (5 bases each). This CDR3 region has 13 residues. Trimming took off 5 bases at V and 3 bases at J, with 7 bases between the two ends. Per germline, CDR1 SEHNR and CDR2 FQNEAQ (reference sequence). CDR3 loop: CASSMGDTGELFF. The CDR3 DNA follows: TGTGCCAGCAGCATGGGGGACACCGGGGAGCTGTTTTTT.